This TCR beta chain was obtained from a study of a mutant IDH1 vaccine in newly diagnosed glioma. At the level of the study: Patients received vaccination from 4-6 weeks after radiotherapy alone, or with temozolomide cycles. Broader study findings: Vaccination elicited immune responses in roughly 93% of patients.

This clone was found a few times. The target antigen is unknown. Sample time point: week 5, during vaccination. Vaccinated patients received 300 ug of mutant IDH1 20-mer peptide per dose, with topical imiquimod. Every donor had a new WHO grade 3 or 4 astrocytoma that was IDH1-mutant, with loss of nuclear ATRX. Here immunoSEQ multiplex PCR was the method, and the copy in TCRdb shows in-frame clones only, minus some. The sample has 25,000 to 30,000 clones; 79% are singletons. The ends were cut back, 5 bases at V and 4 bases at J, with 18 bases in the middle. Germline CDR1 SGHNT, CDR2 YYREEE (reference sequence). CDR3 length: 15 residues.

The J gene is TRBJ1-1, the V gene TRBV5-4, with TRBD1 as a possible D gene (5 bases). The sequences come from PBMCs, collected from a glioma patient whose treatment included an IDH1 peptide vaccine. This TCR derives from a man aged 35-49 years with glioma. Some clones in this sample may be carry-over from other donors' samples. The CDR3 region has the DNA TGTGCCAGCAGGGGACGGGGGGAAGGTGGCACTGAAGCTTTCTTT. It codes for CASRGRGEGGTEAFF.